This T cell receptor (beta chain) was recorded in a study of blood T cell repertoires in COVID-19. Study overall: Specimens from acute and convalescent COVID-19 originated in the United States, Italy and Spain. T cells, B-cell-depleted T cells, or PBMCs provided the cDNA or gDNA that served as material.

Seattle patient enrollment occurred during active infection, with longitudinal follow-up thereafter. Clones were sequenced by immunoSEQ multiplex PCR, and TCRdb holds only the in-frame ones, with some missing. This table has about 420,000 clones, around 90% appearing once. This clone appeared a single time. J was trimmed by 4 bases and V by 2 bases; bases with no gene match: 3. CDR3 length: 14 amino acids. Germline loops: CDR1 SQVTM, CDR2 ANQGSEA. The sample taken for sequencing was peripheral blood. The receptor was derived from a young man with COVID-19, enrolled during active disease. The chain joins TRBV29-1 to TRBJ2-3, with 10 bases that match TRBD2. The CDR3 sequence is CSVETAGGPDTQYF. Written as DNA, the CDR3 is TGCAGCGTTGAAACAGCGGGAGGGCCAGATACGCAGTATTTT.